This T cell receptor (beta chain) emerged from a study of T cells in Graves' hyperthyroidism and ophthalmopathy. Study information: Peripheral blood was secured at the point of initial diagnosis, before any treatment. Study-level findings and limits: A 13 V-J signature model discriminated ophthalmopathy versus stable hyperthyroidism.

V was trimmed by 3 bases and J by 5 bases, leaving 10 bases between them. Germline CDR1 is GTSNPN and CDR2 is SVGIG (reference sequence). This CDR3 is 13 amino acids long. Amplified regions were TCR beta CDR3 sequences from RNA transcripts. Primed by the HTBI set, a first-round RT-PCR was run on the TCR CDR3. TCRdb re-derived calls from the multiplex PCR reads in MiXCR, one entry per CDR3 protein. Counted here are about 420,000 distinct CDR3 sequences, about a sixth occurring once; the ten biggest clones make up roughly 8%. Hyperthyroidism had been newly diagnosed in patients aged 18 to 65, and its duration was under 2 months. The PBMCs were taken from about 9.7 ml of fresh peripheral blood. This clonotype was seen repeatedly, ten times or more. Antigen: not known.

The chain couples TRBV30 to TRBJ2-2; D perhaps matches TRBD2 (6 bases). The sequence came from a woman aged 18-29 years with Graves' hyperthyroidism. The sequenced sample was blood. In nucleotides, the CDR3 is TGTGCCTGGAGAGGGGCGGGGACCGGGGAGCTGTTTTTT. It translates to CAWRGAGTGELFF.